This entry describes one TCR beta chain. The CDR3 totals 17 residues. The germline V and J ends were trimmed by 1 base and 6 bases, with 22 bases remaining between them. Germline V gene sequence: CDR1 SGHRS, CDR2 YFSETQ. This entry comes from a study of blood T cell repertoires in COVID-19. Sequencing was performed with immunoSEQ multiplex PCR; in TCRdb, only in-frame clones are kept and a portion is missing. The sample yields about 310,000 clones, approximately 88% seen once. The specimen was PBMCs or T cells enriched from blood (not recorded which). This TCR derives from a woman aged 18-29 years who had recovered from COVID-19. This sequence joins TRBV5-1 and TRBJ1-1; TRBD1 is a possible D gene (6 bases). In nucleotides, the CDR3 is TGCGCCAGCAGCTTGATCGGTACAGGGCGAGGCTCGGCTGAAGCTTTCTTT. It specifies CASSLIGTGRGSAEAFF.